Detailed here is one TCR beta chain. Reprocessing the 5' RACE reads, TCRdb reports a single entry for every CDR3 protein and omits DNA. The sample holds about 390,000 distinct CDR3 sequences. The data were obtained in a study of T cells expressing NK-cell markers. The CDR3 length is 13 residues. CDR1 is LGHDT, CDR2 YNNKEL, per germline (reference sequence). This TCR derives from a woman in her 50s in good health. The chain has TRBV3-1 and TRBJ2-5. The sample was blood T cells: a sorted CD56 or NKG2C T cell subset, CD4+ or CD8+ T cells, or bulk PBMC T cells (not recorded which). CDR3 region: CASSLDLQETQYF.